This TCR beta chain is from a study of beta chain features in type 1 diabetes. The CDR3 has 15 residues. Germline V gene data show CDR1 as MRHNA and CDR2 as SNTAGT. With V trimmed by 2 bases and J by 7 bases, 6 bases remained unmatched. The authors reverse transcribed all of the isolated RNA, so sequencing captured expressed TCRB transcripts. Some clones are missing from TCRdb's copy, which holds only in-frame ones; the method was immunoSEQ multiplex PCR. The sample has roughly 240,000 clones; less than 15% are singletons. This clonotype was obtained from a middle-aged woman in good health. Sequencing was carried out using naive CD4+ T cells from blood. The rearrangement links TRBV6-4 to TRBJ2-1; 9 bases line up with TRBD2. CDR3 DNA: TGTGCCAGCAGTGACGTTAGCGGGGGAAAGAATGAGCAGTTCTTC. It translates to CASSDVSGGKNEQFF.